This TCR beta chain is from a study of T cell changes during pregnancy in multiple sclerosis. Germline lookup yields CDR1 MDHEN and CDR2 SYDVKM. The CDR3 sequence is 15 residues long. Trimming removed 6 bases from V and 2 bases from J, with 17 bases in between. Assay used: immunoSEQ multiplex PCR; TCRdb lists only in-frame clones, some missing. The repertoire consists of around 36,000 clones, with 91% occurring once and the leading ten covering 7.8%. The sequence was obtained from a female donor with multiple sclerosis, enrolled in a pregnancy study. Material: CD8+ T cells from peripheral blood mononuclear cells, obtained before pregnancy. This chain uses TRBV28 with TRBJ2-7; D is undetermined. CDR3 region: CASSLIRFPAYEQYF. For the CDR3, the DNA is TGTGCCAGCAGCCTTATCCGTTTTCCCGCCTACGAGCAGTACTTC.